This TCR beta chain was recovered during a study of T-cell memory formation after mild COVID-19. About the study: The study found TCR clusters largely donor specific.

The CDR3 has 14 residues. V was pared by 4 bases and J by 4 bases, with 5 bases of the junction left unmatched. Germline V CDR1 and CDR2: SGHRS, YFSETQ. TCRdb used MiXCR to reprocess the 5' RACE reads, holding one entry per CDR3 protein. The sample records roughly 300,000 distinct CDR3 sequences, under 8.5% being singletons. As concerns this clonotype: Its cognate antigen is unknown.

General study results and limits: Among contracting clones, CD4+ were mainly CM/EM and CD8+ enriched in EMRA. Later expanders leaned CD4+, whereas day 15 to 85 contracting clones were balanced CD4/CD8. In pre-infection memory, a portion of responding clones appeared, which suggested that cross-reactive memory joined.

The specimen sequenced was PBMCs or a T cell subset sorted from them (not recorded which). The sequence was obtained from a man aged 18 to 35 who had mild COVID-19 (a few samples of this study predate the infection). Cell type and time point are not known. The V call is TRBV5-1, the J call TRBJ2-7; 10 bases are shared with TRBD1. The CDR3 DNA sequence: TGCGCCAGCAGCGCCGCGGGACAGGGGTACGAGCAGTACGTC. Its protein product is CASSAAGQGYEQYV.